The clone carrying this T cell receptor (beta chain) was found a few times. Its antigen remains unknown. Other DNA sequences in this specimen translate into the identical CDR3. The data were obtained in a study of metastatic and nonmetastatic thyroid tumors. Looking at the study overall: Repertoires of blood and of tissue (tumor or nodule) from malignant and benign thyroid patients were compared.

Patients underwent thyroid surgery, and none had received any treatment before it. Study conclusions and caveats: In blood and tumor, TCR beta diversity was reportedly significantly higher in malignant thyroid tumors than in benign nodules.

How the authors handled the data: A classifier for distant metastasis in papillary thyroid cancer was constructed using CDR3 differences observed across clinicopathological groups. TCRdb re-called the PCR reads through MiXCR. Here the V and J calls rest on TCRdb's processing, not on the authors' analysis. The data hold 25,000 to 30,000 clones, with over 20% observed a single time. The CDR3 runs to 15 residues. Germline-derived CDR1 and CDR2 are SNHLY and FYNNEI. Trimming left V 5 bases short and J 0 bases short, with 13 bases between. The chain is built from TRBV2 and TRBJ1-1; no clear D. The sequenced material came from blood. The TCR originated in a female donor with papillary thyroid cancer or a benign thyroid nodule (not recorded which). Some clones in this sample may be carry-over from other donors' samples. CDR3 protein: CASSTAGPMNTEAFF. CDR3 nucleotides: TGTGCCAGCAGTACTGCAGGACCTATGAACACTGAAGCTTTCTTT.